This TCR beta chain was recorded in a study of blood T cells in healthy people across ages. In germline, CDR1 is SGHDN, CDR2 FVKESK. The trim removed 4 bases at V and 7 bases at J, leaving 24 bases unmatched. The CDR3 consists of 21 residues. The use of a sample-barcoded 5' primer and a J-beta primer mix characterized a second PCR of roughly 7 to 11 cycles. TCRdb itself ran the 5' RACE reads through MiXCR, one entry per CDR3 protein. Of hundreds of thousands of distinct CDR3 sequences in the sample, about 24% were seen once. These sequences were also reported in another study, on T cells of mothers and their children.

The material sequenced was blood. The chain has TRBV14 and TRBJ2-2; 10 nucleotides match TRBD1. This TCR was sampled from a boy younger than 18 in good health. The CDR3 here is CASSPLLEISRTGGSGGELFF. Written as DNA, the CDR3 is TGTGCCAGCAGCCCACTCCTTGAGATTTCGCGGACAGGGGGTTCAGGCGGGGAGCTGTTTTTT.